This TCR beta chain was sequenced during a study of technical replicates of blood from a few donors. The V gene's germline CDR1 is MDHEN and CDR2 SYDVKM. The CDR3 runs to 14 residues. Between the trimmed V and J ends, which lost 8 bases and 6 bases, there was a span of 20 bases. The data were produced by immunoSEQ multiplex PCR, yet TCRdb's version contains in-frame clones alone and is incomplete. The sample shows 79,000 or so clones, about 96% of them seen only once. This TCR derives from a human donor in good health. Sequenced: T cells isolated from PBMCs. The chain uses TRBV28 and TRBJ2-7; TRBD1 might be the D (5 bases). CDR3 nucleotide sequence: TGTGCCAGCTTGGGTGCGACAGACCGTTTCGAGCAGTACTTC. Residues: CASLGATDRFEQYF.